These T cell receptor beta chains were read from a single sample in a study of radiotherapy plus CTLA-4 blockade in lung cancer. Assay: immunoSEQ multiplex PCR; the TCRdb copy retains only in-frame clones and omits some. The table has just under 45,000 clones, approximately 67% seen once; the top ten hold 20% to 25%. Here the sequenced sample was peripheral blood, taken from a patient treated with radiotherapy plus ipilimumab. These receptor sequences come from a human donor with non-small cell lung cancer who had a partial response to radiotherapy plus ipilimumab. Both conserved end residues are part of each CDR3. Each record gives: clone size, D gene, J gene, V gene, CDR3 protein, CDR3 DNA. The D gene is left open where the match is weak. Expanded clones are given a class, and other clones once, few, many or no size at all.

NA,NA,TRBJ2-7,TRBV5-1,CASSSRRGFDEQYF,TGCGCCAGCAGCTCCCGCAGGGGCTTCGACGAGCAGTACTTC
NA,TRBD1,TRBJ1-2,TRBV28,CASGSGGGRPYGYTF,TGTGCCAGCGGATCAGGGGGCGGAAGACCCTATGGCTACACCTTC
NA,NA,TRBJ2-1,TRBV6-6,CAILGLSDEQFF,TGTGCCATCTTGGGACTCTCCGATGAGCAGTTCTTC
few,TRBD2,TRBJ2-3,TRBV18,CASSRSLLAGGPRIDTQYF,TGTGCCAGCTCACGAAGTTTATTAGCGGGAGGGCCGAGGATTGATACGCAGTATTTT
NA,TRBD1,TRBJ2-1,TRBV6-5,CASSYLGQANEQFF,TGTGCCAGCAGTTACCTCGGACAGGCCAATGAGCAGTTCTTC
few,NA,TRBJ2-3,TRBV7-9,CASSPLPGQKTDTQYF,TGTGCCAGCAGCCCGCTGCCGGGACAAAAAACAGATACGCAGTATTTT
NA,TRBD1,TRBJ1-1,TRBV19,CATHTGAEAFF,TGTGCCACCCATACAGGGGCTGAAGCTTTCTTT
NA,TRBD2,TRBJ2-2,TRBV7-3,CASSQPGLGPTGELFF,TGTGCCAGCAGCCAGCCGGGACTAGGTCCCACCGGGGAGCTGTTTTTT
NA,NA,TRBJ2-1,TRBV5-1,CASSLTFGGGNNEQFF,TGCGCCAGCAGCTTGACGTTTGGGGGAGGAAACAATGAGCAGTTCTTC
NA,NA,TRBJ1-2,TRBV7-9,CASSLNGRDGYTF,TGTGCCAGCAGCCTTAATGGGCGGGATGGCTACACCTTC
NA,TRBD1,TRBJ1-2,TRBV6-1,CAGTGAGEVYGYTF,TGTGCCGGGACAGGGGCGGGGGAGGTCTATGGCTACACCTTC
NA,NA,TRBJ2-7,TRBV30,CAWGTPPSYEQYF,TGTGCTTGGGGGACACCTCCCTCCTACGAGCAGTACTTC
once,TRBD1,TRBJ1-3,TRBV5-5,CASSLSRGSENTIYF,TGTGCCAGCAGTTTAAGCAGGGGGTCCGAAAACACCATATATTTT
NA,NA,TRBJ2-2,TRBV10-3,CAISDLDFTGELFF,TGTGCCATCAGTGACCTGGACTTCACCGGGGAGCTGTTTTTT
NA,NA,TRBJ1-2,TRBV4-3,CASSQELRTSIGYTF,TGCGCCAGCAGCCAAGAGCTGAGAACTTCTATAGGCTACACCTTC
NA,NA,TRBJ1-6,TRBV6-6,CASSLASSYNSPLHF,TGTGCCAGCAGCCTAGCGAGCTCCTATAATTCACCCCTCCACTTT
many,NA,TRBJ2-3,TRBV6-5,CASSSWSLEDTQYF,TGTGCCAGCAGTTCTTGGAGCCTAGAAGATACGCAGTATTTT
NA,NA,TRBJ2-1,TRBV7-2,CASSLRFLGGAGNEQFF,TGTGCCAGCAGCTTACGTTTTTTAGGGGGCGCGGGGAATGAGCAGTTCTTC
NA,NA,TRBJ1-3,TRBV7-8,CASSLSAGNTIYF,TGTGCCAGCAGCTTGTCGGCTGGAAACACCATATATTTT
few,TRBD1,TRBJ1-1,TRBV18,CASSPRQGNTEAFF,TGTGCCAGCTCACCACGACAGGGGAACACTGAAGCTTTCTTT
NA,TRBD1,TRBJ2-1,TRBV6-5,CASSSDRVPYNEQFF,TGTGCCAGCAGTTCAGACAGGGTTCCCTACAATGAGCAGTTCTTC
once,TRBD2,TRBJ2-1,TRBV6-1,CASSDTGTSVNEQFF,TGTGCCAGCAGTGACACCGGGACTAGTGTGAATGAGCAGTTCTTC
NA,NA,TRBJ1-1,TRBV6-1,CASSEATSTEAFF,TGTGCCAGCAGTGAAGCTACAAGCACTGAAGCTTTCTTT
NA,TRBD1,TRBJ1-6,TRBV6-5,CASSYQDRLNSPLHF,TGTGCCAGCAGTTACCAGGACAGGCTAAATTCACCCCTCCACTTT
once,NA,TRBJ2-3,TRBV7-2,CASSPGTGDTQYF,TGTGCCAGCAGCCCCGGGACTGGAGATACGCAGTATTTT
few,NA,TRBJ1-1,TRBV18,CASSRGTMDTEAFF,TGTGCCAGCTCACGAGGGACTATGGACACTGAAGCTTTCTTT
NA,NA,TRBJ1-1,TRBV6-6,CASSLEVNTEAFF,TGTGCCAGCAGTTTAGAGGTTAACACTGAAGCTTTCTTT
NA,TRBD2,TRBJ2-1,TRBV2,CASSSPVRLARFNEQFF,TGTGCCAGCAGCTCCCCGGTGAGACTAGCCCGATTCAATGAGCAGTTCTTC
once,NA,TRBJ1-5,TRBV2,CASSGRPRGNQPQHF,TGTGCCAGCAGTGGCAGGCCACGTGGCAATCAGCCCCAGCATTTT
NA,NA,TRBJ1-6,TRBV2,CASSLDSLNSPLHF,TGTGCCAGCAGTCTCGACAGCCTTAATTCACCCCTCCACTTT
NA,NA,TRBJ1-4,TRBV4-2,CASSQDGGNEKLFF,TGTGCCAGCAGCCAAGATGGGGGCAATGAAAAACTGTTTTTT
NA,TRBD1,TRBJ1-1,TRBV7-9,CASSPILTGETEAFF,TGTGCCAGCAGCCCCATTCTTACAGGGGAGACTGAAGCTTTCTTT
NA,TRBD1,TRBJ2-7,TRBV19,CASSAGTGPSYEQYF,TGTGCCAGTAGTGCCGGGACAGGGCCCTCCTACGAGCAGTACTTC
NA,NA,TRBJ1-2,TRBV2,CASSEALRRSYGYTF,TGTGCCAGCAGTGAAGCACTACGACGGAGCTATGGCTACACCTTC
NA,TRBD2,TRBJ2-3,TRBV7-8,CASSLGGAVAGVSTDTQYF,TGTGCCAGCAGCTTAGGCGGGGCCGTAGCGGGAGTGAGCACAGATACGCAGTATTTT
NA,TRBD2,TRBJ2-7,TRBV7-2,CASTHGGSSYEQYF,TGTGCCAGCACCCACGGGGGGAGCTCCTACGAGCAGTACTTC
NA,TRBD1,TRBJ1-1,TRBV30,CAWSVLDRVQGEAFF,TGTGCCTGGAGTGTACTGGACAGGGTCCAGGGTGAAGCTTTCTTT
NA,TRBD2,TRBJ2-3,TRBV5-1,CASSRGLADPTDTQYF,TGCGCCAGCAGCAGGGGACTAGCGGACCCCACAGATACGCAGTATTTT
NA,NA,TRBJ1-5,TRBV2,CASSPTQSGPGQPQHF,TGTGCCAGCAGTCCAACACAGTCGGGCCCAGGGCAGCCCCAGCATTTT
NA,NA,TRBJ1-5,TRBV6-6,CASSKSNQPQHF,TGTGCCAGCAGCAAATCAAATCAGCCCCAGCATTTT
NA,NA,TRBJ1-3,TRBV6-6,CASSSAQGNTIYF,TGTGCCAGCAGCTCTGCCCAGGGGAACACCATATATTTT
NA,NA,TRBJ1-3,TRBV4-2,CASSGRHNSGNTIYF,TGTGCCAGCAGCGGGAGACACAACTCTGGAAACACCATATATTTT
NA,TRBD2,TRBJ2-1,TRBV29-1,CSVEGTSGSYNEQFF,TGCAGCGTTGAGGGGACTAGCGGGAGCTACAATGAGCAGTTCTTC
once,TRBD2,TRBJ2-7,TRBV12-5,CASGLSGGHEEQYF,TGTGCTAGTGGTTTATCGGGGGGTCACGAAGAGCAGTACTTC
NA,TRBD1,TRBJ2-2,TRBV9,CASSTTGGGTGELFF,TGTGCCAGCAGCACTACAGGGGGCGGCACCGGGGAGCTGTTTTTT
NA,TRBD2,TRBJ2-1,TRBV5-4,CASSPTSGKNNEQFF,TGTGCCAGCAGCCCGACTAGCGGGAAGAACAATGAGCAGTTCTTC
once,NA,TRBJ1-3,TRBV30,CAWSRGSSGNTIYF,TGTGCCTGGAGCAGGGGTAGCTCTGGAAACACCATATATTTT
once,TRBD1,TRBJ1-1,TRBV30,CAWKTGQGAEAFF,TGTGCCTGGAAGACAGGGCAGGGTGCTGAAGCTTTCTTT
once,NA,TRBJ2-1,TRBV4-1,CASSQVPGATGNEQFF,TGCGCCAGCAGCCAAGTCCCGGGAGCGACGGGAAATGAGCAGTTCTTC
few,NA,TRBJ2-2,TRBV11-3,CASSRLATTSTGELFF,TGTGCCAGCAGCCGTTTGGCAACCACCAGCACCGGGGAGCTGTTTTTT
NA,TRBD2,TRBJ2-1,TRBV5-1,CASSLDQRGYNEQFF,TGCGCCAGCAGCTTGGACCAGCGGGGGTACAATGAGCAGTTCTTC
NA,TRBD2,TRBJ2-7,TRBV5-1,CASSPGLAGTYEQYF,TGCGCCAGCAGCCCAGGACTAGCGGGGACCTACGAGCAGTACTTC
NA,NA,TRBJ2-1,TRBV9,CASSALEAINNEQFF,TGTGCCAGCAGCGCCCTGGAGGCGATAAACAATGAGCAGTTCTTC
few,NA,TRBJ2-2,TRBV11-1,CASSPFRGAHGELFF,TGTGCCAGCAGCCCCTTCAGGGGGGCTCACGGGGAGCTGTTTTTT
NA,TRBD2,TRBJ2-5,TRBV5-1,CASSLVPGGEQYF,TGCGCCAGCAGCTTGGTACCCGGGGGGGAGCAGTACTTC